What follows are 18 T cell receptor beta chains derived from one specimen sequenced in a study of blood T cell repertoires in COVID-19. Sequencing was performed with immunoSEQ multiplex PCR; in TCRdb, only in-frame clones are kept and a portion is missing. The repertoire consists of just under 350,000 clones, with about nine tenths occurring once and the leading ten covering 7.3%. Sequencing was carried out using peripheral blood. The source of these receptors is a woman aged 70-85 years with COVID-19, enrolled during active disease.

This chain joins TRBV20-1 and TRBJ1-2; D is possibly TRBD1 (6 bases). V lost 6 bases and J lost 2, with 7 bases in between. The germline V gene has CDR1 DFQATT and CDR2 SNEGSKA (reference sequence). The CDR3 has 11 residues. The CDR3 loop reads CSAQGNYGYTF. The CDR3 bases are TGCAGTGCGCAGGGGAACTATGGCTACACCTTC.

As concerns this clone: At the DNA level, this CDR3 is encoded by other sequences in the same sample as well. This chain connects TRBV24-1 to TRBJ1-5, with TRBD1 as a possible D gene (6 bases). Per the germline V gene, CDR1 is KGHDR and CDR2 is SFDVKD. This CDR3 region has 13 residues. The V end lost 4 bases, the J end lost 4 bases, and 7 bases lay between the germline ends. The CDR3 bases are TGTGCCACCAGTGAGCAGGGGAATCAGCCCCAGCATTTT. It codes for CATSEQGNQPQHF.

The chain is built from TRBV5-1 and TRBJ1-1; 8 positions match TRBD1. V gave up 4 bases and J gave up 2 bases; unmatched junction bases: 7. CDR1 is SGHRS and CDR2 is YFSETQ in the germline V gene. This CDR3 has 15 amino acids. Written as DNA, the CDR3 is TGCGCCAGCAGCATACAGGGGGATTCAAACACTGAAGCTTTCTTT. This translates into CASSIQGDSNTEAFF.

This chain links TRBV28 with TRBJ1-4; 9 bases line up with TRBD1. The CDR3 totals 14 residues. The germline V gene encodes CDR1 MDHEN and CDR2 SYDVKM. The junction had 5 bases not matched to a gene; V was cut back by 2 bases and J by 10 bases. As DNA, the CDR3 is TGTGCCAGCAGTTTAGGGACAGGGTGGGGAAAACTGTTTTTT. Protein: CASSLGTGWGKLFF. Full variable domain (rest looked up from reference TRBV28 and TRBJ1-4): DVKVTQSSRYLVKRTGEKVFLECVQDMDHENMFWYRQDPGLGLRLIYFSYDVKMKEKGDIPEGYSVSREKKERFSLILESASTNQTSMYLCASSLGTGWGKLFFGSGTQLSVL.

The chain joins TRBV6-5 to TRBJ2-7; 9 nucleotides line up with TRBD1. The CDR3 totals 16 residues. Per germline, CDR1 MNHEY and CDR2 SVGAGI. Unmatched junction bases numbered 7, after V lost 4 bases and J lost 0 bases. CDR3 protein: CASSWSGTGTSYEQYF. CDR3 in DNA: TGTGCCAGCAGTTGGTCCGGGACAGGGACCTCCTACGAGCAGTACTTC.

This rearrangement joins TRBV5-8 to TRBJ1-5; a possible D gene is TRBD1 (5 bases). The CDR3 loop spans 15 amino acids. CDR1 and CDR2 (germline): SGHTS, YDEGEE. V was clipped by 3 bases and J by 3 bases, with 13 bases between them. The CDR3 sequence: CASSWGGRNNQPQHF. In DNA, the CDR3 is TGTGCCAGCAGCTGGGGGGGACGGAACAATCAGCCCCAGCATTTT. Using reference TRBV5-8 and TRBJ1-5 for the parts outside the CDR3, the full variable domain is EAGVTQSPTHLIKTRGQQATLRCSPISGHTSVYWYQQALGLGLQFLLWYDEGEERNRGNFPPRFSGRQFPNYSSELNVNALELEDSALYLCASSWGGRNNQPQHFGDGTRLSIL.

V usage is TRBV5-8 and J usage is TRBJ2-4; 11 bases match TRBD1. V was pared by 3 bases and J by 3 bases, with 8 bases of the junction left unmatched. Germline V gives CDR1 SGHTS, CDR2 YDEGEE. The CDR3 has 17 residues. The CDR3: CASSWTGGERDKNIQYF. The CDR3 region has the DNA TGTGCCAGCAGCTGGACAGGGGGCGAGAGAGACAAAAACATTCAGTACTTC. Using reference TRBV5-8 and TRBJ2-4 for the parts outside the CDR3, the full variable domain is EAGVTQSPTHLIKTRGQQATLRCSPISGHTSVYWYQQALGLGLQFLLWYDEGEERNRGNFPPRFSGRQFPNYSSELNVNALELEDSALYLCASSWTGGERDKNIQYFGAGTRLSVL.

This CDR3 reads CASSLGLAGMMDTQYF. The CDR3 nucleotides are TGTGCCAGCAGCTTGGGACTAGCGGGAATGATGGATACGCAGTATTTT. This chain uses TRBV7-3 with TRBJ2-3; 13 bases fit TRBD2. With V trimmed by 3 bases and J by 6 bases, 6 bases remained unmatched. From germline, CDR1 is SGHTA and CDR2 FQGTGA. The CDR3 runs to 16 residues.

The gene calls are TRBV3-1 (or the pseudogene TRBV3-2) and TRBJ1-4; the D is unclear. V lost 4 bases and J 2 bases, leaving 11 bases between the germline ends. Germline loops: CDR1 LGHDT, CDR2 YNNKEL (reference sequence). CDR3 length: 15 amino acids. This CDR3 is CASSRGAQTNEKLFF. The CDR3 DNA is TGTGCCAGCAGCCGGGGAGCACAGACTAATGAAAAACTGTTTTTT.

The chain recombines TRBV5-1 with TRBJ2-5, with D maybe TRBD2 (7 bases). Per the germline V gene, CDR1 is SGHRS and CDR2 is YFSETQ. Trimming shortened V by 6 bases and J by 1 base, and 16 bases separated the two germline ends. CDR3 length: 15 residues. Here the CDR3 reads CASTNGGPSQETQYF. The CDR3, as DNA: TGCGCCAGCACGAACGGGGGGCCATCCCAAGAGACCCAGTACTTC. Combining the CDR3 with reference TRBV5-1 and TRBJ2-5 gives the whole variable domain KAGVTQTPRYLIKTRGQQVTLSCSPISGHRSVSWYQQTPGQGLQFLFEYFSETQRNKGNFPGRFSGRQFSNSRSEMNVSTLELGDSALYLCASTNGGPSQETQYFGPGTRLLVL.

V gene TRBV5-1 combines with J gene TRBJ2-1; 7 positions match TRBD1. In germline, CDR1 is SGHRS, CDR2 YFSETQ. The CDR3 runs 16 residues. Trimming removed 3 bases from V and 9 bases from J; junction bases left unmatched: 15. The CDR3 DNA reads TGCGCCAGCAGCTCAACCGGGACAGACTACTGGGGTGAGCAGTTCTTC. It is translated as CASSSTGTDYWGEQFF.

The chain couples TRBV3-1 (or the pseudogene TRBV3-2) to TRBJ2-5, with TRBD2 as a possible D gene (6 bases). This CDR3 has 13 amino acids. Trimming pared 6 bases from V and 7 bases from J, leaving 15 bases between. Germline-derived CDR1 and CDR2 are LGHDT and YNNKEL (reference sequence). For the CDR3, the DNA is TGTGCCAGCAGGTCCGGGAGTTCGAGGACCCAGTACTTC. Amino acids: CASRSGSSRTQYF.

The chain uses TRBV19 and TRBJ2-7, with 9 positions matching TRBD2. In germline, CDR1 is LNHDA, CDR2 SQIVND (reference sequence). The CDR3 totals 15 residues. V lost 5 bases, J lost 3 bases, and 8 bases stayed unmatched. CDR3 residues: CASSLSLAGSYEQYF. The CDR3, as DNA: TGTGCCAGTAGTCTTTCGCTAGCGGGGAGCTACGAGCAGTACTTC. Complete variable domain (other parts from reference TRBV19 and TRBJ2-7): DGGITQSPKYLFRKEGQNVTLSCEQNLNHDAMYWYRQDPGQGLRLIYYSQIVNDFQKGDIAEGYSVSREKKESFPLTVTSAQKNPTAFYLCASSLSLAGSYEQYFGPGTRLTVT.

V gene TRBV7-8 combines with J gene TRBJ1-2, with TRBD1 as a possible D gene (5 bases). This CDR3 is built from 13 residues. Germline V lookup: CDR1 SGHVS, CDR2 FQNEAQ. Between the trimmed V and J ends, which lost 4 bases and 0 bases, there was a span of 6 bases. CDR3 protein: CASSSTANYGYTF. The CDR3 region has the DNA TGTGCCAGCAGCTCGACAGCTAACTATGGCTACACCTTC.

In DNA form, the CDR3 reads TGTGCCAGCAGCCGAGGGACAGGAGTTAACTATGGCTACACCTTC. This translates into CASSRGTGVNYGYTF. The chain combines TRBV2 with TRBJ1-2; TRBD1 aligns across 8 bases. This CDR3 is 15 amino acids long. V shed 6 bases, J shed 1 base, and the junction held 7 bases outside the gene matches. Per the germline V gene, CDR1 is SNHLY and CDR2 is FYNNEI. Based on the CDR3 plus reference TRBV2 and TRBJ1-2, the full variable domain is EPEVTQTPSHQVTQMGQEVILRCVPISNHLYFYWYRQILGQKVEFLVSFYNNEISEKSEIFDDQFSVERPDGSNFTLKIRSTKLEDSAMYFCASSRGTGVNYGYTFGSGTRLTVV.

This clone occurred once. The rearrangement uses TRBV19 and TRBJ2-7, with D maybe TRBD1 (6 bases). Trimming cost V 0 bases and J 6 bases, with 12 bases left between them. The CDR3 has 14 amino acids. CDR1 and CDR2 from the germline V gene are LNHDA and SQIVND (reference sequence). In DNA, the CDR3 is TGTGCCAGTAGTATAGACTGGACAGCCTCCGAGCAGTACTTC. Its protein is CASSIDWTASEQYF.

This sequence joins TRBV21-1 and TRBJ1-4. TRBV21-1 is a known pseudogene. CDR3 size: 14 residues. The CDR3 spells CASSGRGTNEKLFF. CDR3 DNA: TGTGCCAGCAGCGGACGGGGAACTAATGAAAAACTGTTTTTT.

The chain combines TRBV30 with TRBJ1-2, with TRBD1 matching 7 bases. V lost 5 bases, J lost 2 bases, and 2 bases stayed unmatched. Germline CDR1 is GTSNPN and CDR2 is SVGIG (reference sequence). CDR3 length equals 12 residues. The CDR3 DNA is TGTGCCTGGGCGACAGGGAACTATGGCTACACCTTC. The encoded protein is CAWATGNYGYTF.